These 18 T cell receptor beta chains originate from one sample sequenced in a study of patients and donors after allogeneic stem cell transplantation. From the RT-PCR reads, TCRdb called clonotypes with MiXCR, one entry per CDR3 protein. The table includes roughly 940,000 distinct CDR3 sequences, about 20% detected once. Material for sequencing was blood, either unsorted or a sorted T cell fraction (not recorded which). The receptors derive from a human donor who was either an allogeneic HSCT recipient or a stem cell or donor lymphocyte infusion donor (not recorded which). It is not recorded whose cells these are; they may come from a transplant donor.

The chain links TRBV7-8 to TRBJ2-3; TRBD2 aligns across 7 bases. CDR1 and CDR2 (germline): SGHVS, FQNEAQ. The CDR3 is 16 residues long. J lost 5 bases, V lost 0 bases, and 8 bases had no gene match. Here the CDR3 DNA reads TGTGCCAGCAGCTTAGCAATGGTGGGGGGGAGAGATACGCAGTATTTT. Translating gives CASSLAMVGGRDTQYF.

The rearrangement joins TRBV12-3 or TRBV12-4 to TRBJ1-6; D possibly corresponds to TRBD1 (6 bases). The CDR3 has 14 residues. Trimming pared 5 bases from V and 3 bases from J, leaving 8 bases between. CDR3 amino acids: CASSNRVYNSPLHF. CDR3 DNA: TGTGCCAGCAGTAACAGGGTCTATAATTCACCCCTCCACTTT.

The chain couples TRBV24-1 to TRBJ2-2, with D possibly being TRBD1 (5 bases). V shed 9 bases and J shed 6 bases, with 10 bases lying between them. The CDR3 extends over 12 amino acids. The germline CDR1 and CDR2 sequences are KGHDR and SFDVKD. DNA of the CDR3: TGTGCCACCTCGTGGGGCGCCGGGGAGCTGTTTTTT. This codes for CATSWGAGELFF.

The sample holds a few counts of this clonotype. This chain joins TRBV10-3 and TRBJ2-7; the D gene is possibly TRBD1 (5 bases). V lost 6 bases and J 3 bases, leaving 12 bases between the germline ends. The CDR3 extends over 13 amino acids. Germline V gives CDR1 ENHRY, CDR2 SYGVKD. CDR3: CAIRHIDSYEQYF. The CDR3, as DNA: TGTGCCATCAGACATATTGACAGCTACGAGCAGTACTTC.

Here the CDR3 reads CASSLNRDSGYTF. The CDR3 DNA follows: TGTGCCAGCAGCTTAAACAGGGACTCTGGCTACACCTTC. This chain connects TRBV7-3 to TRBJ1-2; TRBD1 is a possible D gene (6 bases). V was clipped by 1 base and J by 7 bases, with 10 bases between them. This CDR3 has 13 residues. The germline gives CDR1 SGHTA, CDR2 FQGTGA.

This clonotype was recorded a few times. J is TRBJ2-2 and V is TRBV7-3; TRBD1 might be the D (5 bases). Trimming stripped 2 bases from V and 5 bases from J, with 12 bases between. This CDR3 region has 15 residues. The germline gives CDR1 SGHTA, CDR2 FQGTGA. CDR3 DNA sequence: TGTGCCAGCAGCTTACGGCAGGGTCAGACCGGGGAGCTGTTTTTT. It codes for CASSLRQGQTGELFF.

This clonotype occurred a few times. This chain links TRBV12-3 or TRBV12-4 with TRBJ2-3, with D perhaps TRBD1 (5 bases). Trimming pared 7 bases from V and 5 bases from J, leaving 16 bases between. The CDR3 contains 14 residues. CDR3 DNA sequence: TGTGCCAGCAATCCCAGCAGGGTGGGAGATACGCAGTATTTT. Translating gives CASNPSRVGDTQYF.

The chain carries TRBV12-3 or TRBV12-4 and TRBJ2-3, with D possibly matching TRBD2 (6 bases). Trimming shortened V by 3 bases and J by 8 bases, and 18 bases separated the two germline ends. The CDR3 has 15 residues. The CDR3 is CASSFSGSRGVTQYF. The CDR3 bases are TGTGCCAGCAGTTTTAGCGGCTCGCGCGGGGTTACGCAGTATTTT.

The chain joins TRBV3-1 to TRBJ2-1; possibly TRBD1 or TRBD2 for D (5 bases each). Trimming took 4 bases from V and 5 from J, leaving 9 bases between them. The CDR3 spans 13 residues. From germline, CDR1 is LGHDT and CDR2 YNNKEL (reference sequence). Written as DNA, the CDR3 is TGTGCCAGCAGCCCGGGGCCCCACAATGAGCAGTTCTTC. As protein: CASSPGPHNEQFF.

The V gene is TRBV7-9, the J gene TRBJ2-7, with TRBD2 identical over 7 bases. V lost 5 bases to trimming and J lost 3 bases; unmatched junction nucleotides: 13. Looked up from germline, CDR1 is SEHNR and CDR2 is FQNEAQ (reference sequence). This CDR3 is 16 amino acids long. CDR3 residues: CASSPRGGPLLYEQYF. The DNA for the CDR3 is TGTGCCAGCAGCCCAAGGGGAGGGCCCCTTCTCTACGAGCAGTACTTC. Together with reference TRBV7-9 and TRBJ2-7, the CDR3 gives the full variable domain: DTGVSQNPRHKITKRGQNVTFRCDPISEHNRLYWYRQTLGQGPEFLTYFQNEAQLEKSRLLSDRFSAERPKGSFSTLEIQRTEQGDSAMYLCASSPRGGPLLYEQYFGPGTRLTVT.

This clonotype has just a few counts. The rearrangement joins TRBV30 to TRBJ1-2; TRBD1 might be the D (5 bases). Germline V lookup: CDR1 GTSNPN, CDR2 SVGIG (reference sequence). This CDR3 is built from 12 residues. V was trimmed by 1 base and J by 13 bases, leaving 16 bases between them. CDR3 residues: CAWSGAGRRSTF. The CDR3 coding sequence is TGTGCCTGGAGTGGGGCAGGGAGGAGGTCCACCTTC.

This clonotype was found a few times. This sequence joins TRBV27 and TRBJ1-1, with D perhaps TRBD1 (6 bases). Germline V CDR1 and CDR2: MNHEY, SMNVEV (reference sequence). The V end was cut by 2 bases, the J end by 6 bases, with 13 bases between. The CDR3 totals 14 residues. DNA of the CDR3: TGTGCCAGCAGTTTAGAATTAGGGGGGGCTGAAGCTTTCTTT. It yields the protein CASSLELGGAEAFF.

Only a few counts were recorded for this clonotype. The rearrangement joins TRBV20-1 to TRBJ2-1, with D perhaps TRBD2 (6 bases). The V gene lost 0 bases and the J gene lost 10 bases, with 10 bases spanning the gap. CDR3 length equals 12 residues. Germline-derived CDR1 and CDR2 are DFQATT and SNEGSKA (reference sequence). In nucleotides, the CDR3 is TGCAGTGCTAGAGATCTCCTAGCGGAGCAGTTCTTC. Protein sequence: CSARDLLAEQFF.

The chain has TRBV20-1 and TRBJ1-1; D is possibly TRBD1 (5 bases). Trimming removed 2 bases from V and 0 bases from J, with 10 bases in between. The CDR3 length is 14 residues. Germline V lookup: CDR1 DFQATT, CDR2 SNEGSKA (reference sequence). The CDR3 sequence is CSARWDGLNTEAFF. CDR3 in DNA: TGCAGTGCTAGATGGGACGGCCTGAACACTGAAGCTTTCTTT.

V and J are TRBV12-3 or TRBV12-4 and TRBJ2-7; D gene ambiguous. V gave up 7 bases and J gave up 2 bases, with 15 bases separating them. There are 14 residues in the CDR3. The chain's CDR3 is CASTKGAGTYEQYF. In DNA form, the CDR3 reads TGTGCCAGCACCAAAGGAGCAGGCACCTACGAGCAGTACTTC.

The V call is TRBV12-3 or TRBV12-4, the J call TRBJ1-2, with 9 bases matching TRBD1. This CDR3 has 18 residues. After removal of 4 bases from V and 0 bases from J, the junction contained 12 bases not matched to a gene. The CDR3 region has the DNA TGTGCCAGCAGTTATACCACCGGGACAGGGACTTCTAACTATGGCTACACCTTC. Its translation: CASSYTTGTGTSNYGYTF.

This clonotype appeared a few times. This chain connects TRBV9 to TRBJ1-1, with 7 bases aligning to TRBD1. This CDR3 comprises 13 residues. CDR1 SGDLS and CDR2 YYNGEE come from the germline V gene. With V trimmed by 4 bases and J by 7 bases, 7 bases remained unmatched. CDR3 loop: CASSPGGGFEAFF. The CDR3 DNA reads TGTGCCAGCAGCCCGGGAGGGGGCTTTGAAGCTTTCTTT.

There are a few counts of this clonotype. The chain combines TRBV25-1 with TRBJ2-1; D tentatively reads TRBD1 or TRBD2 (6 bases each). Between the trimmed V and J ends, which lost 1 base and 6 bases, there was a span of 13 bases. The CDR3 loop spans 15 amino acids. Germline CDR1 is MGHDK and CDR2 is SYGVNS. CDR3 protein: CASSELEGGLNEQFF. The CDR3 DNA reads TGTGCCAGCAGTGAATTGGAGGGGGGCCTCAATGAGCAGTTCTTC.